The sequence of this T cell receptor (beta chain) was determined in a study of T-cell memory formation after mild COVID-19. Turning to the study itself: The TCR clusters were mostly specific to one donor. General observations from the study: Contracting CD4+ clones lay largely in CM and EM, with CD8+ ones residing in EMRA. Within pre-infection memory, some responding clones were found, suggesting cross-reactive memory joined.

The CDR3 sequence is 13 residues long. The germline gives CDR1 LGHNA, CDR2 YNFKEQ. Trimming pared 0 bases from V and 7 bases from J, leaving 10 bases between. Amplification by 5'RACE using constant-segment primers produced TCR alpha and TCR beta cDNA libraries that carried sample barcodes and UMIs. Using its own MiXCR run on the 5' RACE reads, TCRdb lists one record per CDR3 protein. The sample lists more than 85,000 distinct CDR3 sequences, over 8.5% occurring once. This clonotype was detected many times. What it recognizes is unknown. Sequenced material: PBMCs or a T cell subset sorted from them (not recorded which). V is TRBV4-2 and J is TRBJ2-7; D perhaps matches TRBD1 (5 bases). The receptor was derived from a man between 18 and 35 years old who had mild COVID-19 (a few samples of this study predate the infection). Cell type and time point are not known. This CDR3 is CASSQEWGWEQYV. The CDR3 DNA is TGTGCCAGCAGCCAAGAGTGGGGCTGGGAGCAGTACGTC.